The rows below give T cell receptor beta chains drawn from one sample of a study of blood T cells in healthy people across ages. TCRdb reanalysed the 5' RACE reads using MiXCR and keeps one entry per CDR3 protein. The sample lists about 1.8 million distinct CDR3 sequences, about 49% occurring once. Sequencing used blood. Receptors originate from a woman in her thirties or forties in good health. The conserved cysteine and the conserved F or W are not part of the CDR3 here. The size entry is marked missing in some rows and otherwise reads once, few, many or a size class.

>few|TRBV6-5|TRBJ2-1
ASSNRGWNEQF
>NA|TRBV19|TRBJ1-1
ASRGQGAGTEAF
>many|TRBV6-6|TRBJ2-7
ASRLAGAYEQY
>many|TRBV4-2|TRBJ2-5
ASSQDHGYQETQY
>few|TRBV29-1|TRBJ2-7
SVVGLGEQY
>NA|TRBV6-6|TRBJ2-1
ASRGGDSSYNEQF
>few|TRBV5-1|TRBJ2-1
ASRSGTGDYNEQF
>once|TRBV11-2|TRBJ2-7
ASRATGVSPYEQY
>few|TRBV5-1|TRBJ2-1
ASSEGLAGRNEQF
>NA|TRBV5-1|TRBJ1-2
ASSFRTGGYGYT
>NA|TRBV21-1|TRBJ2-7
APEGDHSSYEQY
>few|TRBV29-1|TRBJ1-2
SGSGQGAGGYGYT
>few|TRBV27|TRBJ1-2
ASSLETGYGYT
>NA|TRBV21-1|TRBJ1-2
ASSPERGRGYT
>NA|TRBV12-3/TRBV12-4|TRBJ2-1
ASSHRASGGTSSYNEQF
>NA|TRBV6-5|NA
ASSNRLAGGYEQY
>NA|TRBV6-1|TRBJ2-1
ASKERLSYNEQF
>NA|TRBV29-1|TRBJ2-1
SVKRVLTDYNEQF
>NA|TRBV5-6|TRBJ1-2
ASSLEQVVYGYT
>few|TRBV6-2/TRBV6-3|TRBJ2-3
ASRDRGVIPDTQY
>few|TRBV28|TRBJ1-1
ASKKSKNTEAF
>NA|TRBV12-3/TRBV12-4|TRBJ1-2
ASSRQGNYGYI
>NA|TRBV7-3|TRBJ2-5
ASSLRGLAAYQETQY
>few|TRBV27|TRBJ1-2
ASSMDRAPYGYT
>NA|TRBV28|TRBJ2-5
ASSWVPQTGNSETQY
>NA|TRBV11-3|TRBJ2-7
ASSSPVPGGHEQY
>NA|TRBV7-2|TRBJ1-6
ASSSGPKHSPLH
>NA|TRBV6-5|TRBJ2-5
ASSLRDRGTQY
>few|TRBV5-1|TRBJ2-1
ASSFQGNLEQF
>NA|TRBV2|TRBJ2-6
ASRLTGTSLSGANVLT
>NA|TRBV4-3|TRBJ1-2
ASSQDDRGPGYGYT
>many|TRBV5-1|TRBJ1-1
ASSLSSANTEAF